This T cell receptor beta chain derives from a study of CD4 T cells in relation to SARS-CoV-2 and coronaviruses. Study-level findings and limits: According to naive versus memory sequencing, detected responses are memory recall, not newly primed.

In regard to this clone: The antigen is not known.

This CDR3 is built from 15 residues. The ends lost 1 base at V and 5 bases at J; junction bases unmatched: 5. Germline assignment: CDR1 MNHNY and CDR2 SVGAGI (reference sequence). Sequencing used immunoSEQ multiplex PCR; TCRdb keeps in-frame clones, though not all of them. The data hold about 43,000 clones, with approximately 80% observed a single time. The V call is TRBV6-6, the J call TRBJ2-7; 10 positions agree with TRBD2. The source of this sequence is an adult with COVID-19. Sequenced sample: naive CD4+ T cells from PBMCs, cultured in vitro. Subset indicated: naive CD4+ T cells isolated by negative enrichment. CDR3 in DNA: TGTGCCAGCAGTTACTTACTAGCGGGGACCGACGAGCAGTACTTC. It encodes CASSYLLAGTDEQYF.